These T cell receptor beta chains were read from a single sample in a study of T cells after posttransplantation cyclophosphamide. Sequenced by immunoSEQ multiplex PCR; TCRdb stores in-frame clones only, minus some. The specimen gives 44,000 or so clones without singletons; the ten biggest hold 2% to 2.5%. The material sequenced was PBMCs. The receptors come from a man between 35 and 55 years old in good health, CMV-negative, and a related stem cell transplant donor. The CDR3 runs from the conserved cysteine through the conserved F or W. A D gene is named only where the DNA matches it firmly. The size entry gives once, few or many counts, or a class when the clone is expanded.

len,abundance,d_gene,j_gene,v_gene,CDR3nt,CDR3aa
15,many,.,TRBJ2-5,TRBV4-3,TGCGCCAGCAGCCAAGATCGAATGATAGAAGAGACCCAGTACTTC,CASSQDRMIEETQYF
12,many,.,TRBJ2-5,TRBV30,TGTGCCTCGGGCAGGGGTCAAGAGACCCAGTACTTC,CASGRGQETQYF
14,many,.,TRBJ2-1,TRBV4-3,TGCGCCAGCAGCCAATCGGACACGAACAATGAGCAGTTCTTC,CASSQSDTNNEQFF
14,few,TRBD2,TRBJ2-7,TRBV6-1,TGTGCCAGCAGTCGCCTGGGACTAGCGGGGGAGCAGTACTTC,CASSRLGLAGEQYF
15,many,TRBD2,TRBJ2-7,TRBV7-2,TGTGCCAGCAGCCCGCAAGGGACTAGCGGCTACGAGCAGTACTTC,CASSPQGTSGYEQYF
16,many,.,TRBJ2-7,TRBV5-4,TGTGCCAGCAGCTTGAGCCCGCAGCGGAGCTCCTACGAGCAGTACTTC,CASSLSPQRSSYEQYF
18,many,TRBD1,TRBJ1-1,TRBV18,TGTGCCAGCTCACCAGCGGCAGGGGGCTTTACTATGAACACTGAAGCTTTCTTT,CASSPAAGGFTMNTEAFF
15,many,TRBD2,TRBJ2-1,TRBV27,TGTGCCAGCAGTTTCTCCCTAACTAGCGGGAGTGAGCAGTTCTTC,CASSFSLTSGSEQFF
15,many,.,TRBJ1-2,TRBV6-5,TGTGCCAGCAGTTACTCGATGACTAATTACTACGGCTACACCTTC,CASSYSMTNYYGYTF
15,many,TRBD2,TRBJ2-3,TRBV7-9,TGTGCCAGCAGCCTAACAGCGGGGAACACAGATACGCAGTATTTT,CASSLTAGNTDTQYF
13,many,.,TRBJ2-7,TRBV5-1,TGCGCCAGCAGCGACCGCTTGAGCGACGAGCAGTACTTC,CASSDRLSDEQYF
14,many,.,TRBJ1-1,TRBV5-1,TGCGCCAGCAGCTTGAGGCAGGGTAACACTGAAGCTTTCTTT,CASSLRQGNTEAFF
14,many,.,TRBJ1-5,TRBV27,TGTGCCAGCAGTTTTAATGGAGTAAATCAGCCCCAGCATTTT,CASSFNGVNQPQHF
20,many,TRBD1,TRBJ1-3,TRBV13,TGTGCCAGCAGCTCCGGCAGATTAGTGGAGGGGGCTTACTCTGGAAACACCATATATTTT,CASSSGRLVEGAYSGNTIYF
15,many,TRBD1,TRBJ1-1,TRBV28,TGTGCCAGCAGTCCCTACAGGGGCGGCAACACTGAAGCTTTCTTT,CASSPYRGGNTEAFF
17,many,TRBD1,TRBJ2-2,TRBV5-1,TGCGCCAGCAGCTTGGAGGGGACAGTGTCGAACACCGGGGAGCTGTTTTTT,CASSLEGTVSNTGELFF